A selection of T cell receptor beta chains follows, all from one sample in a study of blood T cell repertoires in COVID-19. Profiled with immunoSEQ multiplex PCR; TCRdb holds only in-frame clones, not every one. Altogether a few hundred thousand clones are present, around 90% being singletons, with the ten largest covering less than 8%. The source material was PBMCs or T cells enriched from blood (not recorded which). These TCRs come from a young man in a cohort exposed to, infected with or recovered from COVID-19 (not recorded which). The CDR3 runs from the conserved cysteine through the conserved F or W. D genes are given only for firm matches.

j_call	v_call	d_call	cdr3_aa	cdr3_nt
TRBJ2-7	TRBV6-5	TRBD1	CASSYGGTGNYEQYF	TGTGCCAGCAGTTACGGGGGGACAGGGAACTACGAGCAGTACTTC
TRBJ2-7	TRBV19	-	CASSRGPYEQYF	TGTGCCAGTAGTCGCGGGCCCTACGAGCAGTACTTC
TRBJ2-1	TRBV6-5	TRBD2	CASCSGRQNEQFF	TGTGCCAGCTGTAGCGGGAGACAGAATGAGCAGTTCTTC
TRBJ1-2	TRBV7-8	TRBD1	CASSFRGTGNYGYTF	TGTGCCAGCAGCTTCAGAGGGACAGGGAACTATGGCTACACCTTC
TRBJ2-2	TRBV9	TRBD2	CASSVVSPSGPGRGTGELFF	TGTGCCAGCAGCGTAGTTTCCCCTAGCGGGCCGGGACGTGGCACCGGGGAGCTGTTTTTT
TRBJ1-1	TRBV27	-	CASSPQGIGTEAFF	TGTGCCAGCAGTCCACAGGGAATTGGGACTGAAGCTTTCTTT
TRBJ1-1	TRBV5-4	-	CASQQSNSLNTEAFF	TGTGCCAGCCAACAATCGAACAGTCTGAACACTGAAGCTTTCTTT
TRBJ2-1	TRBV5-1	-	CASSLGGTGDREQFF	TGCGCCAGCAGCTTGGGCGGGACGGGAGACAGAGAGCAGTTCTTC
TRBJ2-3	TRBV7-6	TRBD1	CASRLQGARGTDTQYF	TGTGCCAGCAGATTACAGGGGGCGAGGGGCACAGATACGCAGTATTTT
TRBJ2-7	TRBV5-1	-	CASSLVEGEQYF	TGCGCCAGCAGCTTGGTTGAGGGCGAGCAGTACTTC
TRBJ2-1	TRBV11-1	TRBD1	CASSSSGTGRNEQFF	TGTGCCAGCAGCTCCTCCGGGACAGGTCGCAATGAGCAGTTCTTC
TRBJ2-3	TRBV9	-	CASSVALQELADTQYF	TGTGCCAGCAGCGTAGCTCTACAGGAGTTGGCAGATACGCAGTATTTT
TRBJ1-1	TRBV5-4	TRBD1	CASSRTGENTEAFF	TGTGCCAGCAGCCGCACAGGGGAGAACACTGAAGCTTTCTTT
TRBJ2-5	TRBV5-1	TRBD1	CASCRTGLETQYF	TGCGCCAGCTGCCGGACAGGGCTAGAGACCCAGTACTTC
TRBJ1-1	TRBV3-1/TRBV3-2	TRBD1	CASSSTGEWTEAFF	TGTGCCAGCAGCTCGACAGGGGAATGGACTGAAGCTTTCTTT
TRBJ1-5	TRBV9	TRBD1	CASSTTGDSNQPQHF	TGTGCCAGCAGCACTACAGGGGATAGCAATCAGCCCCAGCATTTT
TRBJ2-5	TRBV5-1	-	CASSQTDQETQYF	TGCGCCAGCAGCCAGACAGACCAAGAGACCCAGTACTTC
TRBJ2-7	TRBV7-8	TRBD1	CASSPFWDRTYEQYF	TGTGCCAGCAGCCCATTCTGGGACAGAACCTACGAGCAGTACTTC
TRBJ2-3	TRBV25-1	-	CASSVNRGRGSTDTQYF	TGTGCCAGCAGTGTGAATCGAGGGAGAGGGTCCACAGATACGCAGTATTTT
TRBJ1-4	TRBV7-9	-	CASSLTDEKLFF	TGTGCCAGCAGCCTTACTGATGAAAAACTGTTTTTT
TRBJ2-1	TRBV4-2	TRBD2	CASSQVGLAVEQFF	TGTGCCAGCAGCCAAGTCGGACTAGCGGTTGAGCAGTTCTTC
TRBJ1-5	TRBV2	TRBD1	CASSPPGGHQPQHF	TGTGCCAGCAGCCCCCCAGGGGGTCATCAGCCCCAGCATTTT
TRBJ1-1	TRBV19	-	CASSTWDKGGIKNTEAFF	TGTGCCAGTAGTACCTGGGACAAGGGGGGGATTAAGAACACTGAAGCTTTCTTT
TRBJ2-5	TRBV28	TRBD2	CASKTRTSGGFGTQYF	TGTGCCAGCAAAACACGGACTAGCGGTGGCTTCGGGACCCAGTACTTC
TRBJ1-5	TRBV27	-	CASSLVQGGQPQHF	TGTGCCAGCAGTTTGGTGCAGGGTGGTCAGCCCCAGCATTTT
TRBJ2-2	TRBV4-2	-	CASSQDRGWGELFF	TGTGCCAGCAGCCAAGATAGGGGGTGGGGAGAGCTGTTTTTT